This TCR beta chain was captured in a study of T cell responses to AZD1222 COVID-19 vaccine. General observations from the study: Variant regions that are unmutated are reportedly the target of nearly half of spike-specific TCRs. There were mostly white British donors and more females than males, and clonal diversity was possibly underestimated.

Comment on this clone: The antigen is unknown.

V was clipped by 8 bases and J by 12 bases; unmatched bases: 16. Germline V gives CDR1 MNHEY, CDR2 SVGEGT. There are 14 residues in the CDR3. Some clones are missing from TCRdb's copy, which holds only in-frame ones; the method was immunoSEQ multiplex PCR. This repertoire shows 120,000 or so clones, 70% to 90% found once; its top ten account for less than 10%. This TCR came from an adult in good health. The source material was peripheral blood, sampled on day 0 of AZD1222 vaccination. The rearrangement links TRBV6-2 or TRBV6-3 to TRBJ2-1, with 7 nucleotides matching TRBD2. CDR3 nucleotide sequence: TGTGCCAGCGGCCCCGGGACTACCCAAAGGACGCAGTTCTTC. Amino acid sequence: CASGPGTTQRTQFF.